This T cell receptor (beta chain) was sequenced for a study of blood T cells in healthy people across ages. Samples each yielded at least 6 micrograms of total RNA. Combining a sample-barcoded 5' primer with a J-beta primer mix, a second PCR ran for about 6 to 12 cycles. Every molecule of cDNA carried a tag from a template-switch adaptor with 12 random nucleotides. MiXCR, applied by TCRdb to the 5' RACE reads, yields one record per CDR3 protein. The sample holds 1,500,000 or so distinct CDR3 sequences, roughly 60% seen once. The CDR3 sequence is 13 residues long. Trimming took 7 bases from V and 0 from J, leaving 12 bases between them. CDR1 and CDR2 (germline): SQVTM, ANQGSEA.

The rearrangement links TRBV29-1 to TRBJ1-1, with a tentative D call TRBD1 (6 bases). The TCR comes from a man younger than 30 in good health. The source material was blood. The chain's CDR3 is CSGLGQMNTEAFF. The CDR3 DNA sequence: TGCAGCGGCCTCGGACAGATGAACACTGAAGCTTTCTTT.